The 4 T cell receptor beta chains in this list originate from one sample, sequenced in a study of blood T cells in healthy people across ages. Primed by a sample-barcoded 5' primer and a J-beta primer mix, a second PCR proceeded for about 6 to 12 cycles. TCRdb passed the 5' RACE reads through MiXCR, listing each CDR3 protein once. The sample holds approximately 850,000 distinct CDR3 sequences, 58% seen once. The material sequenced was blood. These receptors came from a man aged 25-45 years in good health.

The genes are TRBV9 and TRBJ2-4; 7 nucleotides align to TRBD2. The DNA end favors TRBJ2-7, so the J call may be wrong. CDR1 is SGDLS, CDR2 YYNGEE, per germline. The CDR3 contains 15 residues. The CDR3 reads CASSESGGTLREQYF. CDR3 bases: TGTGCCAGCAGCGAATCGGGAGGTACTTTGCGCGAGCAGTACTTC.

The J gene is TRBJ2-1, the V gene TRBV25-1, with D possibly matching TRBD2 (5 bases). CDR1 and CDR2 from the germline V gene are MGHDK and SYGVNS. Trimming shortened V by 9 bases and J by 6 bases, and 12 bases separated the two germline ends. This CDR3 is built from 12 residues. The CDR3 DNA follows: TGTGCCAGTGGAGTCGGGGTCAATGAGCAGTTCTTC. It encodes CASGVGVNEQFF.

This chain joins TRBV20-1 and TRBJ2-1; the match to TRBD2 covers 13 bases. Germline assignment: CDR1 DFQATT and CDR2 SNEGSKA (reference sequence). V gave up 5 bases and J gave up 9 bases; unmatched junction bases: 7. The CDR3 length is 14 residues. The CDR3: CSAPGLAGITEQFF. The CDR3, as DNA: TGCAGTGCTCCGGGACTAGCGGGGATCACTGAGCAGTTCTTC.

The CDR3 reads CASLWDRAFVYEQYF. The DNA of the CDR3 is TGTGCCAGCCTTTGGGACAGGGCCTTCGTCTACGAGCAGTACTTC. The chain is built from TRBV6-2 or TRBV6-3 and TRBJ2-4; 9 bases match TRBD1. TRBJ2-7 explains the end of the DNA better; the J call may be wrong. This CDR3 has 15 residues. Germline assignment: CDR1 MNHEY and CDR2 SVGEGT.